The clone carrying this T cell receptor (beta chain) was seen at least ten times. Its antigen is still unknown. Unique molecular identifiers were incorporated into the prepared TCRbeta library. TCRdb reanalysed the PCR reads using MiXCR and keeps one entry per CDR3 protein. The sample shows about 31,000 distinct CDR3 sequences, under 8% of them seen only once. This sample was included in a study of T-cell reconstitution after alpha-beta-depleted transplantation in children. The V gene lost 0 bases and the J gene lost 3 bases, with 9 bases spanning the gap. Germline CDR1 and CDR2: MNHEY and SVGAGI. There are 14 residues in the CDR3. Regarding the study as a whole: Alpha-beta T cells about two months after transplant reportedly derived from several hundred expanded graft clones.

The clonotype was recovered from a child younger than two who had a stem cell transplant for acute myeloid leukemia, so the T cells may come from the graft donor. The sequencing here drew on peripheral blood, taken 60 days after TCRalphabeta/CD19-depleted stem cell transplant. The chain couples TRBV6-5 to TRBJ2-7; no definite D call. The CDR3 coding sequence is TGTGCCAGCAGTTACTCGAGGCGTGTCTACGAGCAGTACTTC. Protein sequence: CASSYSRRVYEQYF.